This T cell receptor (beta chain) was sequenced for a study of tumor-infiltrating lymphocytes in oesophageal squamous cell carcinoma. The length of the CDR3 is 15 residues. CDR1 and CDR2 from the germline V gene are MNHGY and SAAAGT. TCRdb recomputed calls from the PCR reads with MiXCR, one row per CDR3 protein. The sample gives some 25,000 distinct CDR3 sequences, around 40% of which show up once; about 23% is in the top ten. The sample comprised esophageal tumor tissue. The rearrangement links TRBV6-8 to TRBJ2-3, with D tentatively TRBD1 (5 bases). The end of the DNA fits TRBJ2-1 better, so the J call may be wrong. The sequence was collected from a male donor with esophageal squamous cell carcinoma. The CDR3 DNA follows: TGTGCCAGCAGTAGGACGCGACAGACCAGCGAGACCCAGTTCTTC. Its translation is CASSRTRQTSETQFF.